This T cell receptor (beta chain) came from a study of blood T cell repertoires in COVID-19. Overall study context: From T cells, B-cell-depleted T cells, or PBMCs came the material, which was cDNA or gDNA.

Measured with immunoSEQ multiplex PCR; TCRdb has only the in-frame clones, and not every one. The sample has about 130,000 clones; roughly three quarters are singletons. CDR1 WNHNN and CDR2 SYGVQD come from the germline V gene (reference sequence). The ends lost 2 bases at V and 10 bases at J; junction bases unmatched: 11. The CDR3 covers 15 residues. Judged by abundance, this clone is medium-sized. The chain is built from TRBV10-1 and TRBJ2-5; TRBD2 agrees at 9 bases. Sequenced material: peripheral blood. The TCR comes from a woman in her 70s with acute or convalescent COVID-19. The CDR3 spells CASSERLAGMEGQYF. For the CDR3, the DNA is TGCGCCAGCAGTGAGCGCCTAGCGGGGATGGAGGGCCAGTACTTC.